This T cell receptor (beta chain) appears in the sequencing data of a study of T cell repertoires in cytomegalovirus infection. Concerning this clonotype: The antigen remains undetermined.

TCRdb passed the reads through MiXCR, listing each CDR3 protein once. The sample lists some 920,000 distinct CDR3 sequences; approximately 31% were seen once. The CDR3 has 16 amino acids. Trimming shortened V by 0 bases and J by 0 bases, and 11 bases separated the two germline ends. Germline V gives CDR1 MNHEY, CDR2 SMNVEV (reference sequence). This TCR came from a human donor in good health (CMV status not recorded). Some clones in this sample may be carry-over from other donors' samples. The V gene is TRBV27, the J gene TRBJ1-1, with D hard to call. Sequences were derived from cultured CD8+ T cells from PBMCs, sampled from culture after CMV antigen stimulation. The CDR3: CASSLSGSRVNTEAFF. Written as DNA, the CDR3 is TGTGCCAGCAGTTTATCGGGGAGTAGAGTGAACACTGAAGCTTTCTTT.